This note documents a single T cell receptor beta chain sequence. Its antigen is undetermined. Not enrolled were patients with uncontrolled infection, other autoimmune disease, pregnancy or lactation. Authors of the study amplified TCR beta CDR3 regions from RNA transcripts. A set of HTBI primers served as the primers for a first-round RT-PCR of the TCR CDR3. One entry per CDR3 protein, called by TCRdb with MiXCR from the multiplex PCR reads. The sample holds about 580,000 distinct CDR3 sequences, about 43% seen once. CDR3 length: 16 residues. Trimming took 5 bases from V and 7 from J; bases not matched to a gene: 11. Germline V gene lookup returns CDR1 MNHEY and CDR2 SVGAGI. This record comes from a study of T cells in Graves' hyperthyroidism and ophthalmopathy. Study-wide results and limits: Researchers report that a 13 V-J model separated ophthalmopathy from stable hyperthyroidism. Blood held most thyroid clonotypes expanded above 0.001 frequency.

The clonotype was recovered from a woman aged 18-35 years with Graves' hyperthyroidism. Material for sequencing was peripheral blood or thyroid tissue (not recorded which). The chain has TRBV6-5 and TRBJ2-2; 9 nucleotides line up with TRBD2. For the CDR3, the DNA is TGTGCCAGCAGTACGTTGACTAGCGGAGGGGTCGGGGAGCTGTTTTTT. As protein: CASSTLTSGGVGELFF.